The clone carrying this T cell receptor (beta chain) was counted at least ten times. These data originate in a study of metastatic and nonmetastatic thyroid tumors. In the study overall: Thyroid patients, malignant and benign, had repertoires compared across blood and tumor or nodule tissue.

TCRdb reassembled clones from the PCR reads with MiXCR. The sample includes about 49,000 clones, 20% to 25% seen only once; the top ten take 3.5% to 4.5%. The V and J ends lost 3 bases and 3 bases respectively, with 8 bases between them. This CDR3 has 13 amino acids. The germline V gene has CDR1 SNHLY and CDR2 FYNNEI. Each patient went into thyroid surgery without having received any treatment. The sequencing sample was made of blood. The TCR comes from a female donor with papillary thyroid cancer or a benign thyroid nodule (not recorded which). Some clones in this sample may be carry-over from other donors' samples. The chain recombines TRBV2 with TRBJ2-5, with D tentatively TRBD1 (5 bases). The CDR3 is CASSEPTEETQYF. The CDR3 DNA reads TGTGCCAGCAGTGAGCCGACAGAAGAGACCCAGTACTTC.